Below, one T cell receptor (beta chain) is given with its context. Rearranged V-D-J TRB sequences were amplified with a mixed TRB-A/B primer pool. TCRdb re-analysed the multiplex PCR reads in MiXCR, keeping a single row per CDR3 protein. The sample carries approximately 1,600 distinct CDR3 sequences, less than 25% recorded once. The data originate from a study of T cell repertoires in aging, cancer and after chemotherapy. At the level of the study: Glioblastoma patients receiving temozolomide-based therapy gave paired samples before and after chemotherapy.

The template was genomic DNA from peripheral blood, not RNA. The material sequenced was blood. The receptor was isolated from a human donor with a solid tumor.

CDR3 region: CASTPPTGTSTGELFF. CDR3 nucleotides: TGTGCCAGCACCCCTCCGACAGGGACCTCCACCGGGGAGCTGTTTTTT. The V gene is TRBV12-3 or TRBV12-4, the J gene TRBJ2-2; TRBD1 matches at 7 bases. V shed 7 bases and J 4 bases; nucleotides not matched to a gene: 12. The CDR3 covers 16 residues.